The 17 T cell receptor beta chains listed next were all sequenced from one sample in a study of long-term antiretroviral therapy in people with HIV. The run of the v3.0 immunoSEQ assay was at survey level. Clones were sequenced by immunoSEQ multiplex PCR, and TCRdb holds only the in-frame ones, with some missing. Of about 26,000 clones listed, around 83% were seen once; the top ten hold less than 6%. Material: unsorted PBMCs, obtained 2.7 years after starting antiretroviral therapy. The receptors originated from a man aged 35 to 55 with HIV.

The chain carries TRBV19 and TRBJ1-1; 7 nucleotides line up with TRBD1. Losses at the gene ends were 8 bases for V and 1 base for J; bases not matched to a gene: 4. The germline V gene encodes CDR1 LNHDA and CDR2 SQIVND (reference sequence). This CDR3 contains 13 residues. The CDR3 DNA reads as TGTGCCAGTGTTAACAGGGGGAACACTGAAGCTTTCTTT. This gives the protein CASVNRGNTEAFF. Supplemented by reference TRBV19 and TRBJ1-1, the full variable domain reads DGGITQSPKYLFRKEGQNVTLSCEQNLNHDAMYWYRQDPGQGLRLIYYSQIVNDFQKGDIAEGYSVSREKKESFPLTVTSAQKNPTAFYLCASVNRGNTEAFFGQGTRLTVV.

This chain joins TRBV9 and TRBJ2-5; a possible D gene is TRBD2 (6 bases). Germline V gene lookup returns CDR1 SGDLS and CDR2 YYNGEE. V was shortened by 4 bases and J by 1 base, with 14 bases between the two germline ends. The CDR3 spans 15 residues. The chain's CDR3 is CASSPGGVAQETQYF. CDR3 in DNA: TGTGCCAGCAGCCCTGGCGGGGTTGCCCAAGAGACCCAGTACTTC.

The chain is built from TRBV2 and TRBJ1-5; tentatively, D is TRBD1 (5 bases). V was trimmed by 8 bases and J by 5 bases, leaving 16 bases between them. The V gene's germline CDR1 is SNHLY and CDR2 FYNNEI. This CDR3 comprises 14 residues. CDR3 region: CASAAQGFHQPQHF. CDR3 nucleotides: TGTGCCAGCGCCGCTCAGGGATTCCATCAGCCCCAGCATTTT. The full variable domain, its missing parts supplied by reference TRBV2 and TRBJ1-5, is EPEVTQTPSHQVTQMGQEVILRCVPISNHLYFYWYRQILGQKVEFLVSFYNNEISEKSEIFDDQFSVERPDGSNFTLKIRSTKLEDSAMYFCASAAQGFHQPQHFGDGTRLSIL.

Written as DNA, the CDR3 is TGTGCCAGCAGCGGGGGACAGGGGAGAAATGAAAAACTGTTTTTT. This translates into CASSGGQGRNEKLFF. V and J are TRBV5-6 and TRBJ1-4, with 10 bases aligning to TRBD1. Germline V CDR1 and CDR2: SGHDT, YYEEEE. This CDR3 spans 15 amino acids. The ends lost 4 bases at V and 5 bases at J; junction bases unmatched: 5.

This chain links TRBV6-1 with TRBJ1-1, with 8 nucleotides matching TRBD1. CDR3 size: 15 residues. Germline V gene sequence: CDR1 MNHNS, CDR2 SASEGT. V shed 3 bases and J 7 bases; nucleotides not matched to a gene: 10. The CDR3 spells CASSDLFDRGVEAFF. CDR3 nucleotides: TGTGCCAGCAGTGATCTTTTTGACAGGGGAGTTGAAGCTTTCTTT.

The J gene is TRBJ2-5, the V gene TRBV7-2; D remains unclear. This CDR3 has 12 residues. Germline lookup yields CDR1 SGHTA and CDR2 FQGNSA. The V and J ends lost 7 bases and 5 bases respectively, with 11 bases between them. For the CDR3, the DNA is TGTGCCAGCAACTACGTCAAGGAGACCCAGTACTTC. It encodes CASNYVKETQYF.

V and J are TRBV25-1 and TRBJ2-1; 9 nucleotides line up with TRBD1. CDR3 size: 16 residues. V shed 4 bases and J 2 bases; nucleotides not matched to a gene: 6. Germline-derived CDR1 and CDR2 are MGHDK and SYGVNS. The CDR3 sequence is CASSVFGTGPYNEQFF. The CDR3 DNA reads TGTGCCAGCAGTGTCTTCGGGACAGGGCCCTACAATGAGCAGTTCTTC.

The rearrangement links TRBV5-6 to TRBJ1-5; tentatively, D is TRBD1 (6 bases). The CDR3 totals 15 residues. V lost 4 bases and J lost 3, with 14 bases in between. CDR1 and CDR2 from the germline V gene are SGHDT and YYEEEE. CDR3 residues: CASSLQGRDNQPQHF. Here the CDR3 DNA reads TGTGCCAGCAGCCTTCAGGGGAGGGACAATCAGCCCCAGCATTTT.

The chain combines TRBV2 with TRBJ1-5; a weak D match, TRBD1 (5 bases). The V end lost 1 base, the J end lost 4 bases, and 14 bases lay between the germline ends. This CDR3 has 16 residues. The germline V gene has CDR1 SNHLY and CDR2 FYNNEI. CDR3 sequence (DNA): TGTGCCAGCAGTGAAGATGGGGTTAGGGGAAATCAGCCCCAGCATTTT. It translates to CASSEDGVRGNQPQHF.

This chain uses TRBV28 with TRBJ2-1, with 13 bases identical to TRBD2. The J segment lost 9 bases and the V segment lost 5 bases, leaving 4 bases of the junction unmatched. Germline V gene sequence: CDR1 MDHEN, CDR2 SYDVKM. This CDR3 is built from 14 residues. The CDR3 nucleotides are TGTGCCAGCAGTACACTAGCGGGAGGGGGTGAGCAGTTCTTC. Encoded protein: CASSTLAGGGEQFF.

CDR3 in DNA: TGTGCCAGCAGCTTGGCCGAAGTGACAGAGATCTACGAGCAGTACTTC. Translation: CASSLAEVTEIYEQYF. The chain joins TRBV5-4 to TRBJ2-7; D might be TRBD1 (5 bases). Germline lookup yields CDR1 SGHNT and CDR2 YYREEE (reference sequence). The CDR3 runs to 16 residues. Trimming pared 0 bases from V and 3 bases from J, leaving 16 bases between.

This rearrangement joins TRBV7-2 to TRBJ2-7; TRBD2 is a possible D gene (5 bases). CDR3 length: 11 amino acids. The germline CDR1 and CDR2 sequences are SGHTA and FQGNSA. V lost 6 bases and J lost 6, with 9 bases in between. DNA of the CDR3: TGTGCCAGCAGGGAGGCTAGCGAGCAGTACTTC. Its translation: CASREASEQYF.

The gene calls are TRBV5-1 and TRBJ1-5; D perhaps matches TRBD1 (6 bases). Trimming removed 2 bases at V and 0 bases at J, with 9 bases between. The CDR3 contains 15 residues. CDR1 SGHRS and CDR2 YFSETQ come from the germline V gene. CDR3 coding DNA: TGCGCCAGCAGCTTACAGGGAGGTAGCAATCAGCCCCAGCATTTT. Translating it yields CASSLQGGSNQPQHF. The entire variable domain, with the rest obtained from reference TRBV5-1 and TRBJ1-5, is as follows: KAGVTQTPRYLIKTRGQQVTLSCSPISGHRSVSWYQQTPGQGLQFLFEYFSETQRNKGNFPGRFSGRQFSNSRSEMNVSTLELGDSALYLCASSLQGGSNQPQHFGDGTRLSIL.

The count of this clone is one. The rearrangement joins TRBV5-3 to TRBJ2-2; D is uncertain. TRBV5-3 is known as an ORF, though its function is uncertain. The CDR3 totals 12 residues. V shed 10 bases and J shed 1 base, with 8 bases lying between them. CDR3 protein: CARPQNTGELFF. DNA for the CDR3: TGTGCCCGTCCCCAGAACACCGGGGAGCTGTTTTTT.

V gene TRBV19 combines with J gene TRBJ1-5, with TRBD1 as a possible D gene (5 bases). CDR3 length: 13 residues. Per germline, CDR1 LNHDA and CDR2 SQIVND (reference sequence). Trimming shortened V by 9 bases and J by 6 bases, and 15 bases separated the two germline ends. DNA for the CDR3: TGTGCCAGCAAAGGGTCAGGGAGTCAGCCCCAGCATTTT. Its protein is CASKGSGSQPQHF.

This clone has a single count. Here the CDR3 reads CATSRGRQKGTEAFF. The DNA of the CDR3 is TGTGCCACCAGCAGAGGTCGGCAAAAGGGCACTGAAGCTTTCTTT. The gene calls are TRBV15 and TRBJ1-1; the D is unclear. In germline, CDR1 is LNHNV, CDR2 YYDKDF (reference sequence). Deletions cut 1 base from V and 4 bases from J, with 13 bases between. The CDR3 spans 15 residues.

The chain has TRBV19 and TRBJ2-1, with D perhaps matching TRBD1 (5 bases). CDR3 length: 14 residues. The V gene lost 4 bases and the J gene lost 6 bases, with 13 bases spanning the gap. The germline V gene has CDR1 LNHDA and CDR2 SQIVND (reference sequence). DNA of the CDR3: TGTGCCAGTAGTAACTCCCAGGGTGCCAATGAGCAGTTCTTC. It encodes CASSNSQGANEQFF.